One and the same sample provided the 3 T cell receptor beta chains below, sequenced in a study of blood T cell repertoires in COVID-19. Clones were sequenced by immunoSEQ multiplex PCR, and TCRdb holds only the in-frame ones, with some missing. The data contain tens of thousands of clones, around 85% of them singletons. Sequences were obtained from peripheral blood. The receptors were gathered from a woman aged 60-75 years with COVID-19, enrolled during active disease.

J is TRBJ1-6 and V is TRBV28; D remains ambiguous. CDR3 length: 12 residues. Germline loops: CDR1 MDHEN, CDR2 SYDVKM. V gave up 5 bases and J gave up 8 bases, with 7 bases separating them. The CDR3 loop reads CASSPSDSPLHF. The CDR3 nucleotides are TGTGCCAGCAGTCCGTCTGATTCACCCCTCCACTTT.

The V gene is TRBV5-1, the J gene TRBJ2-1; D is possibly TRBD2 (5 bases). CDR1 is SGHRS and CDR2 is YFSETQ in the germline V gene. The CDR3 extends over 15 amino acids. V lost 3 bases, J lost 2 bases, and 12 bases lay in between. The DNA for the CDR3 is TGCGCCAGCAGCTATACCCCGGGGACCTACAATGAGCAGTTCTTC. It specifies CASSYTPGTYNEQFF.

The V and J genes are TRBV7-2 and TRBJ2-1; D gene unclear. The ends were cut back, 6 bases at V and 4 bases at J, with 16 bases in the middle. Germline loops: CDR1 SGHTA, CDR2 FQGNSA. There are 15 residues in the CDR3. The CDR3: CASRPLSGGYNEQFF. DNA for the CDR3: TGTGCCAGCAGACCTCTTAGTGGCGGTTACAATGAGCAGTTCTTC.